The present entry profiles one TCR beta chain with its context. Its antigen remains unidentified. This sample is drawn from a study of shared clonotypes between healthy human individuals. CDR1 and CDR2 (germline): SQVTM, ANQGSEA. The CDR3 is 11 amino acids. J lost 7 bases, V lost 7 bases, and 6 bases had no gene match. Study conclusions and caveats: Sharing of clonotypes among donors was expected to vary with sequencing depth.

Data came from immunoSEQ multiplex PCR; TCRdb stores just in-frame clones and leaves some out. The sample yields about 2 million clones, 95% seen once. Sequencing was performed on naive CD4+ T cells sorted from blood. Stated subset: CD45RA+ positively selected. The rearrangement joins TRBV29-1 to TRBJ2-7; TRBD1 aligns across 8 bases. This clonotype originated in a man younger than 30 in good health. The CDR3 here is CSARQGNEQYF. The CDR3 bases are TGCAGCGCTCGACAGGGGAATGAGCAGTACTTC.